The 32 T cell receptor beta chains in this list originate from one sample, sequenced in a study of PD-L1 blockade in urothelial cancer. TCRdb's table, derived via immunoSEQ multiplex PCR, lists solely in-frame clones and lacks some. Counted here are about 74,000 clones, around four fifths occurring once; the ten biggest clones make up around 4.7%. Material: PBMCs, obtained around atezolizumab (anti-PD-L1) treatment. These receptors all stem from a man in his sixties or seventies with urothelial cancer.

This chain connects TRBV30 to TRBJ2-1, with D unclear. Trimming left V 3 bases short and J 3 bases short, with 3 bases between. This CDR3 is built from 11 residues. CDR1 is GTSNPN and CDR2 is SVGIG in the germline V gene (reference sequence). The chain's CDR3 is CAWSRYNEQFF. The CDR3 region has the DNA TGTGCCTGGAGCCGCTACAATGAGCAGTTCTTC.

This clone has only a few counts. V gene TRBV5-1 combines with J gene TRBJ2-1; no definite D call. CDR3 length: 13 amino acids. Between the trimmed V and J ends, which lost 0 bases and 5 bases, there was a span of 6 bases. Germline V gives CDR1 SGHRS, CDR2 YFSETQ. The CDR3 loop is CASSLDSNNEQFF. The CDR3 DNA follows: TGCGCCAGCAGCTTGGACAGCAACAATGAGCAGTTCTTC.

V usage is TRBV27 and J usage is TRBJ2-7; D unclear. The CDR3 totals 14 residues. CDR1 and CDR2 (germline): MNHEY, SMNVEV (reference sequence). Trimming removed 5 bases at V and 0 bases at J, with 11 bases between. The CDR3 bases are TGTGCCAGCAGTACCACGACACTCTCCTACGAGCAGTACTTC. It encodes CASSTTTLSYEQYF.

The V call is TRBV4-1, the J call TRBJ1-1; 12 bases agree with TRBD1. The V gene's germline CDR1 is MGHRA and CDR2 YSYEKL. This CDR3 has 17 residues. The V gene end was trimmed by 2 bases and the J gene end by 1 base; junction bases not matched to a gene: 5. Written as DNA, the CDR3 is TGCGCCAGCAGCCAACAGGGACAGGGGGCAACGAACACTGAAGCTTTCTTT. Its protein is CASSQQGQGATNTEAFF.

This clone came up a few times. The chain recombines TRBV7-3 with TRBJ2-2, with 7 bases matching TRBD1. The CDR3 length is 16 residues. Losses at the gene ends were 5 bases for V and 5 bases for J; bases not matched to a gene: 11. Germline lookup yields CDR1 SGHTA and CDR2 FQGTGA. The CDR3 loop is CASSPGQPFGTGELFF. The DNA for the CDR3 is TGTGCCAGCAGCCCGGGACAGCCCTTCGGTACCGGGGAGCTGTTTTTT.

The CDR3 nucleotides are TGTGCCAGTAGTGACAGGGCCCCCAAGCAGACCCAGTACTTC. Translating gives CASSDRAPKQTQYF. The rearrangement uses TRBV19 and TRBJ2-5, with 7 bases lining up with TRBD1. Germline CDR1 reads LNHDA; CDR2 reads SQIVND (reference sequence). The ends lost 5 bases at V and 6 bases at J; junction bases unmatched: 9. This CDR3 spans 14 amino acids.

This clone occurred once. This chain uses TRBV27 with TRBJ2-4; D is possibly TRBD1 (5 bases). This CDR3 has 16 amino acids. The germline V gene has CDR1 MNHEY and CDR2 SMNVEV (reference sequence). V was shortened by 3 bases and J by 4 bases, with 16 bases between the two germline ends. CDR3 residues: CASSLSRAGGKNIQYF. CDR3 nucleotides: TGTGCCAGCAGTTTGTCCAGGGCTGGCGGAAAAAACATTCAGTACTTC.

The gene calls are TRBV27 and TRBJ1-5, with 11 bases that match TRBD1. CDR1 is MNHEY, CDR2 SMNVEV, per germline (reference sequence). The CDR3 sequence is 15 residues long. V lost 4 bases and J lost 5; bases outside the gene matches: 4. CDR3 amino acids: CASSSGQGADQPQHF. The CDR3 region has the DNA TGTGCCAGCAGTTCAGGACAGGGGGCGGATCAGCCCCAGCATTTT.

The chain's CDR3 is CASSLSGGGGYEQYF. Here the CDR3 DNA reads TGTGCCAGTAGTCTAAGCGGGGGAGGGGGTTACGAGCAGTACTTC. The V and J genes are TRBV19 and TRBJ2-7; 8 bases fit TRBD2. The V segment lost 5 bases and the J segment 4 bases; nucleotides outside the gene matches: 10. The germline V gene encodes CDR1 LNHDA and CDR2 SQIVND (reference sequence). This CDR3 is built from 15 residues.

The chain employs TRBV28 and TRBJ2-3; 7 bases line up with TRBD2. Trimming cost V 0 bases and J 6 bases; bases outside gene matches: 15. The germline gives CDR1 MDHEN, CDR2 SYDVKM. CDR3 length: 18 residues. CDR3 loop: CASSLWSGIGGRVDTQYF. The DNA of the CDR3 is TGTGCCAGCAGTTTATGGTCCGGTATAGGCGGGAGAGTCGATACGCAGTATTTT.

V and J are TRBV6-1 and TRBJ2-1; 15 bases agree with TRBD2. V trimming: 7 bases; J trimming: 15 bases; junction bases outside the gene matches: 1. The CDR3 is 11 amino acids. Per the germline V gene, CDR1 is MNHNS and CDR2 is SASEGT. CDR3: CASTGLAGGFF. CDR3 DNA: TGTGCCAGCACGGGACTAGCGGGGGGGTTCTTC.

For the CDR3, the DNA is TGTGCCAGCAGCTTCGGGACAGGGTCCTATGGCTACACCTTC. Translating gives CASSFGTGSYGYTF. The J gene is TRBJ1-2, the V gene TRBV28; 9 bases are shared with TRBD1. The CDR3 is 14 residues long. Trimming took 6 bases from V and 4 from J; bases not matched to a gene: 6. Germline loops: CDR1 MDHEN, CDR2 SYDVKM.

The chain couples TRBV28 to TRBJ2-6, with D unclear. Trimming took 3 bases from V and 2 from J, leaving 5 bases between them. Germline-derived CDR1 and CDR2 are MDHEN and SYDVKM. This CDR3 has 14 residues. CDR3 residues: CASSFFTGANVLTF. For the CDR3, the DNA is TGTGCCAGCAGTTTTTTTACTGGGGCCAACGTCCTGACTTTC. The entire variable domain, with the rest obtained from reference TRBV28 and TRBJ2-6, is as follows: DVKVTQSSRYLVKRTGEKVFLECVQDMDHENMFWYRQDPGLGLRLIYFSYDVKMKEKGDIPEGYSVSREKKERFSLILESASTNQTSMYLCASSFFTGANVLTFGAGSRLTVL.

The rearrangement uses TRBV9 and TRBJ2-1, with a weak D call TRBD2 (5 bases). This CDR3 contains 16 residues. V was pared by 0 bases and J by 6 bases, with 16 bases between. From germline, CDR1 is SGDLS and CDR2 YYNGEE. CDR3 sequence: CASSVAGVSGLNEQFF. The CDR3 DNA is TGTGCCAGCAGCGTAGCTGGGGTGAGCGGTCTCAATGAGCAGTTCTTC.

J is TRBJ2-7 and V is TRBV6-4; TRBD1 might be the D (6 bases). In germline, CDR1 is MRHNA, CDR2 SNTAGT. V was trimmed by 0 bases and J by 3 bases, leaving 30 bases between them. The CDR3 length is 21 residues. CDR3 region: CASSDSLTFRLMLRGSYEQYF. The CDR3 region has the DNA TGTGCCAGCAGTGACTCTCTAACTTTTCGGTTGATGTTGAGGGGGAGCTACGAGCAGTACTTC.

Note on this clone: Other DNA sequences in this specimen translate into the identical CDR3. The chain links TRBV28 to TRBJ2-7, with TRBD1 as a possible D gene (6 bases). Germline V lookup: CDR1 MDHEN, CDR2 SYDVKM. The CDR3 is 13 residues long. V lost 4 bases and J 1 base, leaving 8 bases between the germline ends. CDR3 protein: CASSSGQSYEQYF. CDR3 coding DNA: TGTGCCAGCAGTTCTGGACAGTCCTACGAGCAGTACTTC.

This chain joins TRBV25-1 and TRBJ2-4; tentatively, D is TRBD2 (5 bases). The CDR3 loop spans 12 amino acids. The V end lost 6 bases, the J end lost 3 bases, and 6 bases lay between the germline ends. CDR1 and CDR2 from the germline V gene are MGHDK and SYGVNS. The CDR3 is CASRDFKNIQYF. The CDR3 DNA reads as TGTGCCAGCAGGGACTTCAAAAACATTCAGTACTTC.

J is TRBJ1-2 and V is TRBV30; 9 bases match TRBD1. The CDR3 is made up of 13 amino acids. Germline V gene lookup returns CDR1 GTSNPN and CDR2 SVGIG (reference sequence). With V trimmed by 3 bases and J by 7 bases, 6 bases remained unmatched. Here the CDR3 reads CAWRTQGAPGYTF. The CDR3 region has the DNA TGTGCCTGGAGGACACAGGGGGCGCCTGGCTACACCTTC. Filled out from reference TRBV30 and TRBJ1-2, the complete variable domain reads SQTIHQWPATLVQPVGSPLSLECTVEGTSNPNLYWYRQAAGRGLQLLFYSVGIGQISSEVPQNLSASRPQDRQFILSSKKLLLSDSGFYLCAWRTQGAPGYTFGSGTRLTVV.

The gene calls are TRBV5-1 and TRBJ2-5, with 9 bases aligning to TRBD1. The CDR3 is 14 residues long. Germline-derived CDR1 and CDR2 are SGHRS and YFSETQ. J lost 5 bases, V lost 4 bases, and 6 bases had no gene match. In nucleotides, the CDR3 is TGCGCCAGCAGCCAGGACAGGGGCGGGGAGACCCAGTACTTC. This codes for CASSQDRGGETQYF.

This clone was counted a single time. The V gene is TRBV2, the J gene TRBJ2-5; D gene unclear. The V end was cut by 7 bases, the J end by 7 bases, with 16 bases between. This CDR3 is built from 13 residues. Looked up from germline, CDR1 is SNHLY and CDR2 is FYNNEI. The CDR3 spells CASTPVAARTQYF. DNA for the CDR3: TGTGCCAGCACCCCGGTCGCGGCCCGGACCCAGTACTTC.

About this clone itself: The junction shows a germline mismatch at one end, possibly a read error. V is TRBV15 and J is TRBJ2-7; TRBD2 matches 7 bases. This CDR3 spans 13 amino acids. CDR1 and CDR2 from the germline V gene are LNHNV and YYDKDF (reference sequence). The CDR3 loop is CATGSGNRNEQYF. In nucleotides, the CDR3 is TGTGCCACCGGCAGCGGGAATCGGAACGAGCAGTACTTC.

The chain carries TRBV28 and TRBJ1-2; 8 nucleotides line up with TRBD1. The CDR3 runs 15 residues. V was clipped by 4 bases and J by 7 bases; unmatched bases: 11. Germline values: CDR1 MDHEN, CDR2 SYDVKM. The CDR3 loop is CASSSSGTGGFGYTF. The CDR3 coding sequence is TGTGCCAGCAGTTCTTCCGGGACAGGAGGTTTTGGCTACACCTTC.

This chain links TRBV29-1 with TRBJ1-2, with D perhaps TRBD1 (5 bases). Germline CDR1 SQVTM, CDR2 ANQGSEA. There are 12 residues in the CDR3. Trimming stripped 4 bases from V and 11 bases from J, with 17 bases between. The CDR3 DNA reads as TGCAGCGTTGGCCCGACAGCAGGAGAATACACCTTC. Protein product: CSVGPTAGEYTF.

The genes are TRBV28 and TRBJ2-6; D might be TRBD1 (5 bases). The V gene lost 6 bases and the J gene lost 0 bases, with 12 bases spanning the gap. Germline CDR1 is MDHEN and CDR2 is SYDVKM. The CDR3 covers 16 residues. This chain's CDR3 is CASSRALSSGANVLTF. DNA of the CDR3: TGTGCCAGCAGCAGGGCCCTCAGCTCTGGGGCCAACGTCCTGACTTTC.

The chain carries TRBV7-9 and TRBJ1-5, with D tentatively TRBD1 (6 bases). Deletions cut 1 base from V and 4 bases from J, with 14 bases between. Per the germline V gene, CDR1 is SEHNR and CDR2 is FQNEAQ (reference sequence). The CDR3 covers 16 residues. CDR3 residues: CASSLEGRGVNQPQHF. The CDR3 DNA is TGTGCCAGCAGCTTAGAAGGCAGGGGAGTAAATCAGCCCCAGCATTTT.

The rearrangement joins TRBV10-3 to TRBJ1-1, with a possible D match to TRBD1 (5 bases). This CDR3 is built from 15 residues. Trimming took 0 bases from V and 0 from J, leaving 8 bases between them. Germline CDR1 and CDR2: ENHRY and SYGVKD. The CDR3 loop is CAISESGAMNTEAFF. CDR3 bases: TGTGCCATCAGTGAGTCAGGGGCCATGAACACTGAAGCTTTCTTT.

In this sample, this clone turned up once. The chain's CDR3 is CASRGQGGTEAFF. In DNA form, the CDR3 reads TGTGCCAGCAGGGGACAGGGCGGGACTGAAGCTTTCTTT. This rearrangement joins TRBV6-5 to TRBJ1-1; 9 bases are a match to TRBD1. The CDR3 extends over 13 amino acids. Germline V gene data show CDR1 as MNHEY and CDR2 as SVGAGI. Trimming removed 6 bases from V and 5 bases from J; junction bases left unmatched: 4.

V is TRBV6-1 and J is TRBJ1-5; D uncertain. CDR1 is MNHNS and CDR2 is SASEGT in the germline V gene. The germline V and J ends were trimmed by 7 bases and 3 bases, with 10 bases remaining between them. The CDR3 consists of 13 residues. As DNA, the CDR3 is TGTGCCAGCACCGAGCAACCCAATCAGCCCCAGCATTTT. It translates to CASTEQPNQPQHF.

This sequence joins TRBV6-5 and TRBJ2-1, with D possibly TRBD1 on 6 matching bases. CDR1 is MNHEY and CDR2 is SVGAGI in the germline V gene. The ends were cut back, 6 bases at V and 4 bases at J, with 16 bases in the middle. The CDR3 sequence is 15 residues long. CDR3 nucleotides: TGTGCCAGCAGCTCCCTTCCGACAGGATACAATGAGCAGTTCTTC. This encodes CASSSLPTGYNEQFF.

This rearrangement joins TRBV29-1 to TRBJ2-7, with TRBD1 matching over 10 bases. V was pared by 6 bases and J by 6 bases, with 14 bases of the junction left unmatched. Germline CDR1 reads SQVTM; CDR2 reads ANQGSEA. The CDR3 sequence is 15 residues long. DNA of the CDR3: TGCAGCGTGCGGCCTCAGGGGACAGGGGTGTCCGAGCAGTACTTC. Encoded protein: CSVRPQGTGVSEQYF.

The chain carries TRBV30 and TRBJ1-1; D unresolved. The length of the CDR3 is 13 residues. Germline-derived CDR1 and CDR2 are GTSNPN and SVGIG (reference sequence). The V end lost 5 bases, the J end lost 2 bases, and 12 bases lay between the germline ends. The CDR3 is CAWGVRGNTEAFF. In nucleotides, the CDR3 is TGTGCCTGGGGGGTCCGGGGTAACACTGAAGCTTTCTTT.

The chain links TRBV7-3 to TRBJ2-2; D unresolved. CDR3 length equals 14 residues. Germline CDR1 SGHTA, CDR2 FQGTGA. The ends were cut back, 1 base at V and 4 bases at J, with 7 bases in the middle. CDR3 loop: CASSLKLSTGELFF. The CDR3 nucleotides are TGTGCCAGCAGCTTAAAGTTGAGCACCGGGGAGCTGTTTTTT.